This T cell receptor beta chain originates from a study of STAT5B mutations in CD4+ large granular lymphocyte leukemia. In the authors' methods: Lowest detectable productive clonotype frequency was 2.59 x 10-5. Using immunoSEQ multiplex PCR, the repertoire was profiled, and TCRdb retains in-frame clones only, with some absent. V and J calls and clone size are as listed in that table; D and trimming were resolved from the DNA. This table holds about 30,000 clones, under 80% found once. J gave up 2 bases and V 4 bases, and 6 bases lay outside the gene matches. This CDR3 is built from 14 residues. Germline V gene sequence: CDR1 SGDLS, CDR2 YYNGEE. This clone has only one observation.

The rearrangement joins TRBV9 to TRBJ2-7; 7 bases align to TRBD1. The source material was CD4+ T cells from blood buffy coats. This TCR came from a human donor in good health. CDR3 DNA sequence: TGTGCCAGCAGCAGAGGGGGCGACACCTACGAGCAGTACTTC. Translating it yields CASSRGGDTYEQYF. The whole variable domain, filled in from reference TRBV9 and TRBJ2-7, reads DSGVTQTPKHLITATGQRVTLRCSPRSGDLSVYWYQQSLDQGLQFLIQYYNGEERAKGNILERFSAQQFPDLHSELNLSSLELGDSALYFCASSRGGDTYEQYFGPGTRLTVT.